Listed below are T cell receptor beta chains from one sample, sequenced in a study of T cells after yellow fever vaccination. TCRdb re-analysed the 5' RACE reads in MiXCR, keeping a single row per CDR3 protein. Of about 350,000 distinct CDR3 sequences listed, 11% are singletons. Sequenced material: PBMCs, taken on the day of the first yellow fever vaccination. All receptors derive from a man aged 18 to 29 who received the YFV17D yellow fever vaccine. The CDR3 runs from the conserved cysteine through the conserved F or W. The order of the fields is J gene, clone size, V gene, D gene, CDR3 protein, CDR3 DNA. D genes are given only for firm matches. Rows may omit the clone size; those that give it use once, few, many or a size class.

TRBJ2-5 few TRBV7-9 TRBD1 CASSRGQEEETQYF TGTGCCAGCAGCCGGGGACAGGAGGAAGAGACCCAGTACTTC
TRBJ1-1 NA TRBV7-2 NA CASSLANGNTEAFF TGTGCCAGCAGCTTAGCGAACGGAAACACTGAAGCTTTCTTT
TRBJ2-2 NA TRBV2 NA CASSLLGALPGELFF TGTGCCAGCAGCTTGCTCGGGGCCCTGCCCGGGGAGCTGTTTTTT
TRBJ2-7 many TRBV18 TRBD2 CASSPKLAGGAYEQYF TGTGCCAGCTCACCAAAACTAGCGGGGGGAGCCTACGAGCAGTACTTC
TRBJ2-1 few TRBV15 NA CATSRSRISFYNEQFF TGTGCCACCAGCAGATCCCGAATTAGCTTCTACAATGAGCAGTTCTTC
TRBJ2-1 once TRBV5-4 TRBD2 CASSKLGGGYNEQFF TGTGCCAGCAGTAAGCTCGGCGGGGGTTACAATGAGCAGTTCTTC
TRBJ2-2 NA TRBV19 TRBD1 CASSVNRGAGELFF TGTGCCAGTAGTGTAAACAGGGGAGCCGGGGAGCTGTTTTTT
TRBJ1-2 NA TRBV9 NA CASTGGTFLYGYTF TGTGCCAGCACCGGCGGCACATTCCTCTATGGCTACACCTTC
TRBJ2-5 NA TRBV20-1 TRBD2 CSAMTSGETQYF TGCAGTGCTATGACTAGCGGAGAGACCCAGTACTTC
TRBJ1-1 NA TRBV5-1 NA CASSLVGTNTEAFF TGCGCCAGCAGCTTGGTTGGGACAAACACTGAAGCTTTCTTT
TRBJ2-5 many TRBV7-8 TRBD2 CASTELAGVQETQYF TGTGCCAGTACTGAACTAGCGGGGGTCCAAGAGACCCAGTACTTC
TRBJ2-1 NA TRBV3-1 NA CASSPTGTSSYNEQFF TGTGCCAGCAGCCCAACAGGGACCTCCTCCTACAATGAGCAGTTCTTC
TRBJ2-5 few TRBV5-1 TRBD1 CASSRAGTGQETQYF TGCGCCAGCAGCCGTGCCGGGACAGGCCAAGAGACCCAGTACTTC
TRBJ1-2 NA TRBV12-3/TRBV12-4 NA CASSPRLRVRDYGYTF TGTGCCAGCAGTCCTCGGTTAAGGGTTCGAGACTATGGCTACACCTTC
TRBJ1-6 few TRBV11-2 NA CASSLHTGNSPLHF TGTGCCAGCAGCTTGCACACAGGGAACTCACCCCTCCACTTT
TRBJ2-2 NA TRBV2 TRBD2 CASSGDYAATGELFF TGTGCCAGCAGTGGGGACTACGCCGCTACCGGGGAGCTGTTTTTT
TRBJ2-2 few TRBV3-1 TRBD2 CASSQVGGGAGELFF TGTGCCAGCAGCCAAGTCGGCGGGGGGGCCGGGGAGCTGTTTTTT
TRBJ1-6 few TRBV25-1 NA CASATSSYNSPLHF TGTGCCAGCGCAACTAGCTCCTATAATTCACCCCTCCACTTT
TRBJ2-1 few TRBV10-3 TRBD2 CAISVGLADYNEQFF TGTGCCATCAGTGTAGGACTAGCGGACTACAATGAGCAGTTCTTC
TRBJ1-6 few TRBV12-3/TRBV12-4 NA CASSARQVNSPLHF TGTGCCAGCAGCGCACGCCAAGTTAATTCACCCCTCCACTTT
TRBJ2-2 NA TRBV24-1 NA CATSDPQGGDTGELFF TGTGCCACCAGTGACCCACAGGGTGGTGACACCGGGGAGCTGTTTTTT
TRBJ1-6 NA TRBV10-3 NA CAISAGRGGSYNSPLHF TGTGCCATCAGTGCGGGCCGAGGGGGCTCCTATAATTCACCCCTCCACTTT
TRBJ1-5 NA TRBV20-1 NA CSALSVSNQPQHF TGCAGTGCCCTTAGTGTCAGCAATCAGCCCCAGCATTTT
TRBJ2-2 few TRBV11-2 NA CASSPDVGGELFF TGTGCCAGCAGCCCAGATGTCGGCGGGGAGCTGTTTTTT
TRBJ1-1 NA TRBV2 TRBD1 CASKWDRENTEAFF TGTGCCAGCAAGTGGGACAGGGAGAACACTGAAGCTTTCTTT
TRBJ2-7 NA TRBV27 TRBD1 CASSSHRGSYEQYF TGTGCCAGCAGCTCACACAGGGGCTCCTACGAGCAGTACTTC
TRBJ1-1 many TRBV30 NA CAWSVLMNTEAFF TGTGCCTGGAGTGTACTCATGAACACTGAAGCTTTCTTT
TRBJ2-5 NA TRBV5-1 NA CASSLEGLETQYF TGCGCCAGCAGCTTGGAGGGGCTCGAGACCCAGTACTTC
TRBJ1-1 many TRBV7-2 NA CASSVDSFDTEAFF TGTGCCAGCAGCGTAGACTCCTTCGACACTGAAGCTTTCTTT
TRBJ2-3 few TRBV7-8 NA CASSLEYRGCEYF TGTGCCAGCAGCTTAGAATATCGGGGGTGCGAGTATTTT
TRBJ1-2 few TRBV12-3/TRBV12-4 NA CASGGQYYGYTF TGTGCCAGCGGTGGACAGTACTATGGCTACACCTTC
TRBJ1-5 few TRBV24-1 NA CATGSDQPQHF TGTGCCACCGGATCCGATCAGCCCCAGCATTTT
TRBJ2-5 few TRBV3-1 NA CASSQVISGNPIQETQYF TGTGCCAGCAGCCAAGTTATTTCGGGAAACCCAATCCAAGAGACCCAGTACTTC